This TCR beta chain originates from a study of cytomegalovirus exposure and HLA in healthy donors. Points from the study as a whole: There were several of the most significant clusters that appeared linked to common viral pathogens in a later analysis.

Concerning this clone itself: Its antigen is unidentified.

Primers: 60 Vbeta forward and 13 Jbeta reverse. TCRdb's table, derived via immunoSEQ multiplex PCR, lists solely in-frame clones and lacks some. This sample has roughly 140,000 clones, with about 68% found just once. Sequencing was carried out using PBMCs. This TCR derives from a man aged 18 to 35 in good health and CMV-seronegative.

The CDR3 region has the DNA TGTGCCAGCAGCTTATGGAAGGGCGGAGGGGACGGGGAGCTGTTTTTT. Translation: CASSLWKGGGDGELFF. The chain joins TRBV11-2 to TRBJ2-2, with D perhaps matching TRBD2 (6 bases). Trimming shortened V by 2 bases and J by 7 bases, and 17 bases separated the two germline ends. The length of the CDR3 is 16 residues. Germline V gene sequence: CDR1 SGHAT, CDR2 FQNNGV.